This passage covers 21 T cell receptor beta chains from one sample sequenced in a study of shared clonotypes between healthy human individuals (TCRdb year 2020). To prepare the library, the immunoSEQ multiplex PCR assay was applied. The table comes from immuneACCESS by way of TCRdb, which keeps in-frame sequences with V and J called. Part of the clones is missing from these tables; in studies checked, under half for an unresolved V gene and the rest for unknown reasons. In all, the sample holds approximately 500,000 clones, and 96% of those were seen once. Approximately 0.06% of the sample comes from the top ten. Material: naive CD4+ T cells sorted from blood. The cell subset or site label on this specimen signifies: CD45RA+ positively selected. The receptors were gathered from a woman aged 25 to 39 in good health.

V and J are TRBV19 and TRBJ2-5; D may correspond to TRBD1 or TRBD2 (5 bases each). V was cut by 5 bases and J by 7 bases, with 17 bases left in between. CDR1 is LNHDA and CDR2 is SQIVND in the germline V gene (reference sequence). The CDR3 is 14 residues long. The CDR3 DNA sequence: TGTGCCAGTAGTCCGGGACCAGCCCCGGGGACCCAGTACTTC. This gives the protein CASSPGPAPGTQYF.

The V call is TRBV5-1, the J call TRBJ2-7; 9 bases are shared with TRBD1. The CDR3 has 17 amino acids. Germline CDR1 SGHRS, CDR2 YFSETQ. V shed 4 bases, J shed 3 bases, and the junction held 14 bases outside the gene matches. The chain's CDR3 is CASSHRDREFSVYEQYF. CDR3 DNA sequence: TGCGCCAGCAGCCACCGGGACAGGGAATTTAGCGTCTACGAGCAGTACTTC.

Only one count was recorded for this clone. This chain links TRBV2 with TRBJ1-4; no clear D gene. Trimming stripped 7 bases from V and 0 bases from J, with 12 bases between. Germline lookup yields CDR1 SNHLY and CDR2 FYNNEI. CDR3 size: 15 residues. In DNA, the CDR3 is TGTGCCAGCACCAGAATGGGTGCAACTAATGAAAAACTGTTTTTT. As protein: CASTRMGATNEKLFF.

On this clone itself: Within the sample, other DNA sequences also encode this same CDR3. This sequence joins TRBV6-1 and TRBJ2-3; perhaps TRBD2 as D (6 bases). The length of the CDR3 is 14 residues. CDR1 and CDR2 (germline): MNHNS, SASEGT. The V end lost 6 bases, the J end lost 2 bases, and 12 bases lay between the germline ends. The DNA of the CDR3 is TGTGCCAGCAGAACCGGGACTTCCACAGATACGCAGTATTTT. It codes for CASRTGTSTDTQYF.

CDR3 bases: TGCGCCAGCAGCTTGGCCGAGGCAGGACCGACCGGGGAGCTGTTTTTT. Protein: CASSLAEAGPTGELFF. The chain links TRBV5-1 to TRBJ2-2; D unresolved. Germline V gene data show CDR1 as SGHRS and CDR2 as YFSETQ. V shed 0 bases and J shed 5 bases, with 14 bases lying between them. This CDR3 comprises 16 residues.

The chain recombines TRBV6-5 with TRBJ2-7; 9 bases fit TRBD2. The V gene end was trimmed by 4 bases and the J gene end by 3 bases; junction bases not matched to a gene: 1. There are 13 residues in the CDR3. Germline V lookup: CDR1 MNHEY, CDR2 SVGAGI. DNA for the CDR3: TGTGCCAGCAGTTGGACTAGCGACTACGAGCAGTACTTC. It codes for CASSWTSDYEQYF.

J is TRBJ1-1 and V is TRBV11-2; a weak D match, TRBD1 (6 bases). V shed 2 bases and J shed 5 bases, with 15 bases lying between them. The length of the CDR3 is 15 residues. CDR1 SGHAT and CDR2 FQNNGV come from the germline V gene. CDR3 bases: TGTGCCAGCAGCTTACCCCCCCCGGGGGCGACTGAAGCTTTCTTT. Protein: CASSLPPPGATEAFF. Full variable domain (outside the CDR3, taken from reference TRBV11-2 and TRBJ1-1): EAGVAQSPRYKIIEKRQSVAFWCNPISGHATLYWYQQILGQGPKLLIQFQNNGVVDDSQLPKDRFSAERLKGVDSTLKIQPAKLEDSAVYLCASSLPPPGATEAFFGQGTRLTVV.

The rearrangement uses TRBV29-1 and TRBJ2-5; D is undetermined. The J call may be mistaken, given a closer DNA end match to TRBJ2-7. Germline CDR1 reads SQVTM; CDR2 reads ANQGSEA. The CDR3 totals 14 residues. The CDR3 DNA sequence: TGCAGCGTTTTATCGACACTGTACCCCTACGAGCAGTACTTC. Translation: CSVLSTLYPYEQYF.

The V and J genes are TRBV5-1 and TRBJ2-5; 11 nucleotides agree with TRBD2. The germline CDR1 and CDR2 sequences are SGHRS and YFSETQ. The CDR3 runs to 15 residues. V dropped 4 bases and J dropped 2; count of bases not matched to a gene: 4. The CDR3 region is CASSPGTSGQETQYF. The CDR3 DNA reads TGCGCCAGCAGCCCCGGGACTAGCGGACAAGAGACCCAGTACTTC.

The gene calls are TRBV9 and TRBJ2-5; 9 bases align to TRBD2. There are 16 residues in the CDR3. Germline V gives CDR1 SGDLS, CDR2 YYNGEE. Unmatched junction bases numbered 8, after V lost 0 bases and J lost 5 bases. This chain's CDR3 is CASSVGLAGVGETQYF. The CDR3 bases are TGTGCCAGCAGCGTAGGGTTAGCGGGAGTGGGGGAGACCCAGTACTTC. Together with reference TRBV9 and TRBJ2-5, the CDR3 gives the full variable domain: DSGVTQTPKHLITATGQRVTLRCSPRSGDLSVYWYQQSLDQGLQFLIQYYNGEERAKGNILERFSAQQFPDLHSELNLSSLELGDSALYFCASSVGLAGVGETQYFGPGTRLLVL.

This chain joins TRBV2 and TRBJ1-1, with D unclear. The CDR3 is 13 amino acids. The V and J ends lost 3 bases and 6 bases respectively, with 11 bases between them. Germline V lookup: CDR1 SNHLY, CDR2 FYNNEI. The CDR3 sequence is CASSEPPLSEAFF. DNA for the CDR3: TGTGCCAGCAGTGAGCCTCCGTTGTCTGAAGCTTTCTTT.

The chain couples TRBV9 to TRBJ2-1, with D perhaps given as TRBD1 or TRBD2 (6 bases each). The CDR3 spans 15 residues. CDR1 and CDR2 from the germline V gene are SGDLS and YYNGEE. The V gene lost 10 bases and the J gene lost 5 bases, with 22 bases spanning the gap. This chain's CDR3 is CAPFWGRGNHNEQFF. The CDR3 bases are TGTGCCCCATTTTGGGGGCGCGGGAATCACAATGAGCAGTTCTTC.

V is TRBV9 and J is TRBJ2-7; TRBD2 aligns across 9 bases. The trim removed 4 bases at V and 4 bases at J, leaving 9 bases unmatched. Germline values: CDR1 SGDLS, CDR2 YYNGEE. The CDR3 runs to 15 residues. CDR3 protein: CASSPHLSGRYEQYF. DNA of the CDR3: TGTGCCAGCAGCCCACATCTCAGCGGGAGGTACGAGCAGTACTTC.

This chain uses TRBV18 with TRBJ2-2, with 8 bases matching TRBD1. The CDR3 has 14 amino acids. The germline V gene has CDR1 KGHSH and CDR2 LQKENI. The J segment lost 4 bases and the V segment lost 3 bases, leaving 1 base of the junction unmatched. CDR3 sequence reads: CASSPDRGTGELFF. The CDR3 DNA is TGTGCCAGCTCACCTGACAGGGGCACCGGGGAGCTGTTTTTT.

This chain links TRBV28 with TRBJ1-2; a possible D gene is TRBD1 (6 bases). Per the germline V gene, CDR1 is MDHEN and CDR2 is SYDVKM. The length of the CDR3 is 12 residues. The V end was cut by 10 bases, the J end by 8 bases, with 17 bases between. The CDR3 DNA follows: TGTGCCACTAGTAGACAGGAACTAGGCTACACCTTC. Its protein product is CATSRQELGYTF.

V and J are TRBV2 and TRBJ2-7, with a possible D match to TRBD1 (5 bases). The CDR3 has 12 residues. In germline, CDR1 is SNHLY, CDR2 FYNNEI. Trimming removed 6 bases at V and 4 bases at J, with 10 bases between. CDR3 in amino acids: CASRTRAYEQYF. The CDR3 nucleotides read TGTGCCAGCAGGACCAGGGCGTACGAGCAGTACTTC.

The chain is built from TRBV28 and TRBJ1-5, with D possibly matching TRBD1 (6 bases). This CDR3 has 15 residues. Germline V gene data show CDR1 as MDHEN and CDR2 as SYDVKM. V lost 1 base to trimming and J lost 9 bases, with 16 bases between them. Here the CDR3 DNA reads TGTGCCAGCAGTTTATTACAGGGCGGGGGTCGGCCCCAGCATTTT. Translation gives CASSLLQGGGRPQHF.

This chain uses TRBV25-1 with TRBJ2-3, with D perhaps TRBD2 (6 bases). Germline V CDR1 and CDR2: MGHDK, SYGVNS. This CDR3 is 16 amino acids long. V was cut by 1 base and J by 4 bases, with 15 bases left in between. The CDR3 region is CASSESKVGSPDTQYF. In DNA, the CDR3 is TGTGCCAGCAGTGAATCGAAGGTCGGGAGCCCAGATACGCAGTATTTT.

The V call is TRBV7-9, the J call TRBJ1-2; no clear D. V dropped 3 bases and J dropped 8 bases, with 19 bases sitting between them. Germline V lookup: CDR1 SEHNR, CDR2 FQNEAQ (reference sequence). The CDR3 totals 15 residues. CDR3 amino acids: CASSFSVLDGGGYTF. CDR3 nucleotide sequence: TGTGCCAGCAGCTTTTCGGTCCTGGATGGCGGCGGCTACACCTTC.

V and J are TRBV28 and TRBJ1-2; D unresolved. Germline V gene data show CDR1 as MDHEN and CDR2 as SYDVKM. The CDR3 sequence is 14 residues long. Trimming cost V 5 bases and J 0 bases, with 10 bases left between them. CDR3 in amino acids: CASSPWTANYGYTF. As DNA, the CDR3 is TGTGCCAGCAGTCCGTGGACGGCTAACTATGGCTACACCTTC.

In this sample, this clone turned up once. This rearrangement joins TRBV28 to TRBJ2-3; D is perhaps TRBD2 (6 bases). With 5 bases removed from V and 3 bases from J, the gap between germline ends came to 12 bases. Germline V gene lookup returns CDR1 MDHEN and CDR2 SYDVKM. This CDR3 is 14 amino acids long. CDR3 nucleotides: TGTGCCAGCAGTCCCCAGAGCGGGACAGATACGCAGTATTTT. Its protein product is CASSPQSGTDTQYF.